This T cell receptor (beta chain) was sequenced during a study of shared clonotypes between healthy human individuals (dated by TCRdb to about 2020). The study in broad terms: A few men and two women, aged 18 to 49 years, made up the cohort. Blood TCR repertoires of a handful of healthy adults were deeply sequenced to estimate repertoire size and the extent of clonotype sharing between individuals. For each donor, CD4 naive and CD4 memory were each given three plates, CD8 naive was given two plates, and CD8 memory was given one plate. To increase sequencing depth and limit assay-specific biases, TCR repertoire library preparation and sequencing were carried out by different laboratories using diverse techniques. Between about 0.8 and 9.5 billion PBMCs per donor were obtained by leukapheresis. Beyond this particular receptor, the publication reports: When a handful of donors were compared, the shared fraction of clonotypes was roughly 4.8% for naive CD4, less than 4% for naive CD8, roughly 2.5% for memory CD4, and less than 0.45% for memory CD8. Because the study included a small number of donors, the genetic and exposure-history diversity represented was limited. Compared with non-shared clonotypes, clonotypes shared by all four sorted-subset donors had higher generation probabilities. Sampling was limited to blood, and TCR repertoires in tissue likely differ from TCR repertoires in blood. Naive subsets generally had larger estimated clonotype richness than memory subsets. Incomplete sequencing was indicated by rarefaction of sorted-subset datasets, despite the large sequencing depth. Based on pairwise subsampling, the degree of clonotype sharing among donors was expected to be affected by sequencing depth.

Notes on this clone: Which antigen it targets is not known. Within one base of it there is no much larger clone, and no base qualities were kept.

Healthy HIV-negative adults with no recently reported acute infections or vaccinations were included as donors. Only Caucasian adults living in Nashville, Tennessee, USA were represented among the donors. CD4+ T cells were enriched by magnetic negative selection; naive cells were then positively selected on CD45RA, and the negative fraction formed the memory subset. Blood was collected by leukapheresis, and PBMCs were isolated by Ficoll-Histopaque density gradient centrifugation and then cryopreserved in liquid nitrogen vapor phase. Analytical flow cytometry was used to check the purity and quantity of every magnetically sorted T cell population. From each sorted fraction, genomic DNA was isolated and quantified by UV absorbance on a Nanodrop 2000c. V lost 2 bases and J lost 6 bases; the stretch between them is 17 bases long. From a lookup of the germline V gene, CDR1 and CDR2 are MRHNA and SNTAGT. The CDR3 runs 15 amino acids, cysteine and phenylalanine included. The kept DNA is CDR3 alone, 45 bases in frame from the first base.

TCR CDR3 regions were amplified from genomic DNA by multiplex PCR using the deep immunoSEQ assay. Extracted genomic DNA from each cell subset was spread evenly across all wells of several immunoSEQ 96-well plates, with each plate serving as a replicate. For sorted subsets, each replicate PCR was loaded with about 0.2 ug genomic DNA, equivalent to 25,000 to 35,000 T cell genomes. Purified libraries were measured with a Qubit 3.0 fluorometer, size-checked on a Bioanalyzer 2100, and measured again with the KAPA Library Quantification kit. Each immunoSEQ 96-well plate was sequenced on its own single-read 150-cycle Illumina NextSeq 550 flow cell. In the authors' own workflow: Because only junctional sequences without quality scores were contained in the immunoSEQ output, filtering matching that applied to full-length reads could not be performed. Sequences were annotated with PyIR, a Python wrapper for IgBLAST v1.9, using IMGT germline references to assign V/J genes and CDR3. Reads were filtered out if the reads had weak V/J assignments (E-value above 1e-6), no CDR3, stop codons, out-of-frame junctions, or ambiguous translated residues. V3J clonotypes were defined by identical inferred V gene, J gene, and CDR3 amino acid sequence. The percentage overlap between two repertoires was calculated by dividing the number of shared unique clonotypes by the size of the smaller repertoire. Repertoire richness was assessed with RTK rarefaction, the Chao1 estimator, and Recon v2.1 estimates of unobserved clonotypes. For all TCRbeta clonotypes obtained by the gDNA method from four donors, generation probabilities were computed with OLGA. TCRdb limited this immuneACCESS table to in-frame rearrangements with V and J called. A share of clones is missing; checked studies link under half to unresolved V genes, and the rest is unexplained. The DNA was the basis for D and trimming; V, J and clone size are from that table. The sample contains approximately 1.5 million clones, around 98% of them found a single time. The ten top clones hold roughly 0.42% of the sample.

The sequence is built from TRBV6-4 and TRBJ2-7; the D gene could be either TRBD1 or TRBD2, each agreeing at 5 bases. The sample taken for sequencing was naive CD4+ T cells sorted from blood. This specimen's cell subset or site label, interpreted: CD45RA+ positively selected. The sequence was collected from a young man in good health. The nucleotide sequence is TGTGCCAGCAGTGACCCTCGGGACGCTAGACTCGAGCAGTACTTC. This codes for CASSDPRDARLEQYF.